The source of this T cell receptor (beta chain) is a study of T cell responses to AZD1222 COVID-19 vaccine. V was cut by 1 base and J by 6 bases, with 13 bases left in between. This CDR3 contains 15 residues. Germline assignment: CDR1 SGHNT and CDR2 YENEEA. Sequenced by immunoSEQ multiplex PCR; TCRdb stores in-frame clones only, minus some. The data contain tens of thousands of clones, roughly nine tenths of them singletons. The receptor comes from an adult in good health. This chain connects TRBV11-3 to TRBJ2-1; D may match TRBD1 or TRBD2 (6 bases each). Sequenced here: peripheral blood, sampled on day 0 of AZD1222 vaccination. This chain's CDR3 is CASSLVGGRGNEQFF. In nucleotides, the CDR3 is TGTGCCAGCAGCTTAGTGGGGGGCAGAGGCAATGAGCAGTTCTTC.